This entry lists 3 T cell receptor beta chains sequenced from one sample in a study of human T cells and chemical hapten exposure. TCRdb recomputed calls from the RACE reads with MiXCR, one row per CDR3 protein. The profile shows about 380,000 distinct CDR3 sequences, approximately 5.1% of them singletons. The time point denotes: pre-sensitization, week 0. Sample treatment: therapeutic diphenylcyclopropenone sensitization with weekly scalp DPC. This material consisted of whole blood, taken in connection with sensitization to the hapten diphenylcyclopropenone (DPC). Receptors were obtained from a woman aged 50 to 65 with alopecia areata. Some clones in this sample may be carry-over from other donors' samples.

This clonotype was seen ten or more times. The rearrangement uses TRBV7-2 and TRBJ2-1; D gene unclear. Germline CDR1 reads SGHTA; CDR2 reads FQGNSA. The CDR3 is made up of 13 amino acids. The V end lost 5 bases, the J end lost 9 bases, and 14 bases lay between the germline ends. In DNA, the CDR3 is TGTGCCAGCAGCACCCCCCGGCGGTCTGAGCAGTTCTTC. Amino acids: CASSTPRRSEQFF.

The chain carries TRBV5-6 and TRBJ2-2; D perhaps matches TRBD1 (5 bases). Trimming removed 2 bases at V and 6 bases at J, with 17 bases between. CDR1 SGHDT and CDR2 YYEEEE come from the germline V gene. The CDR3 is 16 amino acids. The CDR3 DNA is TGTGCCAGCAGCTTCACAAATTTCCAGGGCCCCGGGGAGCTGTTTTTT. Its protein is CASSFTNFQGPGELFF.

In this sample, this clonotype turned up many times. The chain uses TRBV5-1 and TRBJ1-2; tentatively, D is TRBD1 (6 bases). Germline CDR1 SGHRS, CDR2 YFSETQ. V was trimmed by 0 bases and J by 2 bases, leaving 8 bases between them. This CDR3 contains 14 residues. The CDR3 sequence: CASSLGTDNYGYTF. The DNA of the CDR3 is TGCGCCAGCAGCTTGGGGACAGACAACTATGGCTACACCTTC. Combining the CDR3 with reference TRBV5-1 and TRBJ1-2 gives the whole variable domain KAGVTQTPRYLIKTRGQQVTLSCSPISGHRSVSWYQQTPGQGLQFLFEYFSETQRNKGNFPGRFSGRQFSNSRSEMNVSTLELGDSALYLCASSLGTDNYGYTFGSGTRLTVV.